This TCR beta chain was captured in a study of cytomegalovirus exposure and HLA in healthy donors. Concerning this clone: Its target is not known.

The PCR made use of 60 Vbeta and 13 Jbeta primers. Here immunoSEQ multiplex PCR was the method, and the copy in TCRdb shows in-frame clones only, minus some. The sample consists of about 150,000 clones, roughly four fifths of them appearing once. This CDR3 spans 12 amino acids. CDR1 is LGHNA and CDR2 is YSLEER in the germline V gene. V lost 4 bases to trimming and J lost 8 bases, with 11 bases between them. General observations from the study: In a later analysis, parvovirus B19, influenza, CMV and Epstein-Barr virus appeared linked to several top co-occurrence clusters.

The sample comprised PBMCs. The rearrangement uses TRBV4-3 and TRBJ1-1; tentatively, D is TRBD1 (6 bases). This TCR was recovered from a male donor in good health and CMV-seronegative. Here the CDR3 reads CASSRGGLEAFF. In nucleotides, the CDR3 is TGCGCCAGCAGCCGCGGGGGGCTCGAAGCTTTCTTT.